Listed below are T cell receptor beta chains from one sample, sequenced in a study of vaccination and CD4 T cells after COVID-19. TCRdb itself ran the PCR reads through MiXCR, one entry per CDR3 protein. The table includes about 21,000 distinct CDR3 sequences, 55% to 65% detected once. The antigens these receptors bind are not known. The sequenced sample was CD4+ T cells from blood, cultured in vitro, obtained before SARS-CoV-2 vaccination. The receptor set was obtained from a human donor who received a COVID-19 vaccine. CDR3s include the opening cysteine and the closing phenylalanine or tryptophan. The D gene is left open where the match is weak. Some rows mark clone size as missing; the rest say once, few, many or name a class of expanded clone.

>-|TRBJ2-5|once|TRBV5-1
TGCGCCAGCAGCTTGGGGTCCAGCCAAGAGACCCAGTACTTC
CASSLGSSQETQYF
>-|TRBJ1-1|-|TRBV7-9
TGTGCCAGCAGCTTAGTTTGGCAGGGGATAGGGAACACTGAAGCTTTCTTT
CASSLVWQGIGNTEAFF
>TRBD2|TRBJ2-5|few|TRBV19
TGTGCCAGTAGTCCCCGGGGGGTCGGGGGGGCGCAGGAGACCCAGTACTTC
CASSPRGVGGAQETQYF
>TRBD2|TRBJ2-1|medium-sized|TRBV24-1
TGTGCCACCAGTGACCCCGGGACTAGCACGTCCGGTGAGCAGTTCTTC
CATSDPGTSTSGEQFF
>TRBD2|TRBJ2-7|few|TRBV20-1
TGCAGTGCTAGCAGACCGGGACTAGCGGGGACCAGCCTCTCCTACGAGCAGTACTTC
CSASRPGLAGTSLSYEQYF
>-|TRBJ1-2|-|TRBV20-1
TGCAGTGCTAGTTCGGGGCATGGCTACACCTTC
CSASSGHGYTF
>TRBD1|TRBJ2-2|-|TRBV6-1
TGTGCCAGTAGGGGGCCACGGACCGGGGAGCTGTTTTTT
CASRGPRTGELFF
>TRBD2|TRBJ2-3|-|TRBV19
TGTGCCAGTAGGCCTAGCGGGGGCTATAGCACAGATACGCAGTATTTT
CASRPSGGYSTDTQYF
>-|TRBJ2-3|-|TRBV6-1
TGTGCCAGCAGTGAACAGCCGGGAAGCACAGATACGCAGTATTTT
CASSEQPGSTDTQYF
>-|TRBJ1-3|-|TRBV10-1
TGCGCCAGCAGTGAGTCAATCTCTGGAAACACCATATATTTT
CASSESISGNTIYF